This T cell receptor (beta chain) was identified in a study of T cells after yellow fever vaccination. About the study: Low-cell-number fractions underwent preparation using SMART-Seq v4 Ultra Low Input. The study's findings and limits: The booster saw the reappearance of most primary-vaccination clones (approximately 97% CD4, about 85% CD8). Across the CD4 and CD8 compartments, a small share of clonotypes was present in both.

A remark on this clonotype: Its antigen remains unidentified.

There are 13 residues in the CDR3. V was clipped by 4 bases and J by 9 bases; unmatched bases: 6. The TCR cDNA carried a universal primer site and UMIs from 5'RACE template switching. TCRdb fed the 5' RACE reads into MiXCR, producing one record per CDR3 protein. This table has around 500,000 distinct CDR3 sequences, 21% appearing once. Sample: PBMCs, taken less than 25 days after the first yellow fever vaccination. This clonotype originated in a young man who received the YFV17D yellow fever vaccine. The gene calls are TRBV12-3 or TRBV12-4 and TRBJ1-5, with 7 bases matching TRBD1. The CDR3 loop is CASSWTGLGPQHF. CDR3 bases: TGTGCCAGCAGTTGGACAGGCCTGGGGCCCCAGCATTTT.